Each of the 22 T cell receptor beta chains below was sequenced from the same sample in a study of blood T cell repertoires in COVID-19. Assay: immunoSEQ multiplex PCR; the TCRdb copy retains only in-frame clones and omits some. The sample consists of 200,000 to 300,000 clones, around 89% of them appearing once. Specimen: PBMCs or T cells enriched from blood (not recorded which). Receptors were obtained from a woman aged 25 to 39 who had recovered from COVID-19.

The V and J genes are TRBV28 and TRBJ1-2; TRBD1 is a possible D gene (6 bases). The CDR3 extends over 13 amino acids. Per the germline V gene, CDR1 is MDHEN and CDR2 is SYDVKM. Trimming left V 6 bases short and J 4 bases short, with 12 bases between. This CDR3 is CASRRQEGYGYTF. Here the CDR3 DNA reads TGTGCCAGCAGGAGACAGGAAGGCTATGGCTACACCTTC.

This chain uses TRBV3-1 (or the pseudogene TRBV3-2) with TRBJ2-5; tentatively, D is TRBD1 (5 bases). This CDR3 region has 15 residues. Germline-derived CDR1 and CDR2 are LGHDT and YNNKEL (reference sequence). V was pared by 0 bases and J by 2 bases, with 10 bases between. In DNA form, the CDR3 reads TGTGCCAGCAGCCAAGAAAGACAGCCACAAGAGACCCAGTACTTC. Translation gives CASSQERQPQETQYF.

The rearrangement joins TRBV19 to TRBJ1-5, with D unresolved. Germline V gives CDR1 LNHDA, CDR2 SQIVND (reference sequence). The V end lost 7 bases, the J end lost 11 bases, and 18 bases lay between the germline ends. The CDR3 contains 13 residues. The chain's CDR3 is CASISSGLGAQHF. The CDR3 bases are TGTGCCAGTATTTCATCGGGCCTCGGGGCCCAGCATTTT.

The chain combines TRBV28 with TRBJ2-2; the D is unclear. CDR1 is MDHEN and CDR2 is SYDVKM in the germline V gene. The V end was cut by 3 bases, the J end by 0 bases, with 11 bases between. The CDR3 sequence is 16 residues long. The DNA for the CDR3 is TGTGCCAGCAGTTTGTTACAGAACTCGAACACCGGGGAGCTGTTTTTT. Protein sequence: CASSLLQNSNTGELFF.

The CDR3 spells CASGGSHLANNEQFF. CDR3 DNA: TGTGCCAGCGGAGGGTCCCACCTCGCCAACAATGAGCAGTTCTTC. This chain links TRBV6-5 with TRBJ2-1; tentative D call: TRBD2 (6 bases). V lost 8 bases and J lost 5, with 19 bases in between. Per the germline V gene, CDR1 is MNHEY and CDR2 is SVGAGI. The CDR3 consists of 15 residues.

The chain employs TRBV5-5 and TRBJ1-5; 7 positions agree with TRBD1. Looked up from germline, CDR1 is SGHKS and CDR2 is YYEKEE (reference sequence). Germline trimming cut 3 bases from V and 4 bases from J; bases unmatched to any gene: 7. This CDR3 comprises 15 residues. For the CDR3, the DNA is TGTGCCAGCAGCTACGGGGACAGCCTAAATCAGCCCCAGCATTTT. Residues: CASSYGDSLNQPQHF.

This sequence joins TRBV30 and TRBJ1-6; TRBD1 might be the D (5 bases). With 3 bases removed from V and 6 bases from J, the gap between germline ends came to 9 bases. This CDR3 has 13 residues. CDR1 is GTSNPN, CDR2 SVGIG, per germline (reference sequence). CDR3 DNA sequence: TGTGCCTGGAGGGGGCAGTCTAATTCACCCCTCCACTTT. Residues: CAWRGQSNSPLHF.

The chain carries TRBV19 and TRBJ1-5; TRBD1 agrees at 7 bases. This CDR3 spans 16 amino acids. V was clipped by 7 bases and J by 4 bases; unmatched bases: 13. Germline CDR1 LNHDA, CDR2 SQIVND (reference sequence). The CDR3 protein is CASTRTGGAPNQPQHF. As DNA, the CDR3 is TGTGCCAGTACCAGGACAGGAGGGGCCCCTAATCAGCCCCAGCATTTT.

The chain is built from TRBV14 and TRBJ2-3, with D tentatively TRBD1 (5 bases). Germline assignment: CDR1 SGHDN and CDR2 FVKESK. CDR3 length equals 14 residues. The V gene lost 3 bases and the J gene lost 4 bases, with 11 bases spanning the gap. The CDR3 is CASSHQGTADTQYF. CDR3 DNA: TGTGCCAGCAGCCACCAGGGTACAGCAGATACGCAGTATTTT.

DNA of the CDR3: TGTGCCAGCTCCCCCCAGGCCCAAGAGACCCAGTACTTC. As protein: CASSPQAQETQYF. The chain recombines TRBV28 with TRBJ2-5; D gene uncertain. The length of the CDR3 is 13 residues. Germline V gene data show CDR1 as MDHEN and CDR2 as SYDVKM. V was shortened by 8 bases and J by 1 base, with 11 bases between the two germline ends. The whole variable domain, filled in from reference TRBV28 and TRBJ2-5, reads DVKVTQSSRYLVKRTGEKVFLECVQDMDHENMFWYRQDPGLGLRLIYFSYDVKMKEKGDIPEGYSVSREKKERFSLILESASTNQTSMYLCASSPQAQETQYFGPGTRLLVL.

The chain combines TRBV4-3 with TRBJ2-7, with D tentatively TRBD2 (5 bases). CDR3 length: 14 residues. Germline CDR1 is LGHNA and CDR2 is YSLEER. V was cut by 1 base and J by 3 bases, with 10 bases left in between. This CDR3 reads CASSQGGYNYEQYF. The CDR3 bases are TGCGCCAGCAGCCAAGGAGGGTATAACTACGAGCAGTACTTC.

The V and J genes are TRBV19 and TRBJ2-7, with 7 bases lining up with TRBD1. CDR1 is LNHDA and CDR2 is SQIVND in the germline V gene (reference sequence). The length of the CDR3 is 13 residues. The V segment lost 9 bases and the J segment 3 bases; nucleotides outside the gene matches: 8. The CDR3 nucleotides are TGTGCCAGCAAGGACAGGAACAACTACGAGCAGTACTTC. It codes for CASKDRNNYEQYF.

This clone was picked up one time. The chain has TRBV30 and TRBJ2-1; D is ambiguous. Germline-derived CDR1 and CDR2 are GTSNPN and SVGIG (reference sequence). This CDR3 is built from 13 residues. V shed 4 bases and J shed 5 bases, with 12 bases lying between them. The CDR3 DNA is TGTGCCTGGACGATTATAGTGGACAATGAGCAGTTCTTC. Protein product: CAWTIIVDNEQFF.

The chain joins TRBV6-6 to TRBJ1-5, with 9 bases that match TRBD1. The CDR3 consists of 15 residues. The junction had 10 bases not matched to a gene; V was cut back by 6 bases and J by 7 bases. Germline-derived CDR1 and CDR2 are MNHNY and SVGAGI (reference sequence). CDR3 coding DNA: TGTGCCAGCAGGACCCGGGACAGGGACGGCCAGCCCCAGCATTTT. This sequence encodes CASRTRDRDGQPQHF.

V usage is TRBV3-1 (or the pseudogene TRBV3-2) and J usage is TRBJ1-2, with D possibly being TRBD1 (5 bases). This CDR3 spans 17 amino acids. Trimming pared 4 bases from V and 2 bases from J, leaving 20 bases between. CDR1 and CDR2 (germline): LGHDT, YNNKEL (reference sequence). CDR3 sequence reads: CASSREGVGGINYGYTF. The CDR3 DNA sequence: TGTGCCAGCAGCCGAGAAGGGGTGGGGGGAATAAACTATGGCTACACCTTC.

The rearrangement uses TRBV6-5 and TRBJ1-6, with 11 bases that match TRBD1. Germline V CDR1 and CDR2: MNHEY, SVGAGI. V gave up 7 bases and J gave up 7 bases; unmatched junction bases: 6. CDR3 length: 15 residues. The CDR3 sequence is CASTPDRGRNSPLHF. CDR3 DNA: TGTGCCAGCACCCCGGACAGGGGGCGGAATTCACCCCTCCACTTT.

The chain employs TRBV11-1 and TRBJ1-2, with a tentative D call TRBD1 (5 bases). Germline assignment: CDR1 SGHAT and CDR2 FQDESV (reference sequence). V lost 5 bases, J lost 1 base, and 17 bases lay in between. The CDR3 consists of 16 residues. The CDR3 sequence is CASSRGGTGINYGYTF. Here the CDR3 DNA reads TGTGCCAGCAGCCGCGGGGGGACCGGGATTAACTATGGCTACACCTTC.

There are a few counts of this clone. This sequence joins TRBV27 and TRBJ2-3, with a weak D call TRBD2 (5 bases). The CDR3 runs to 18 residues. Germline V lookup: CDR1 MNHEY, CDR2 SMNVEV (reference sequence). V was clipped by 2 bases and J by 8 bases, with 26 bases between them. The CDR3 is CASSLSFGRRGPEGTQYF. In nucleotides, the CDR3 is TGTGCCAGCAGTTTAAGCTTCGGGCGGAGAGGGCCCGAGGGTACGCAGTATTTT.

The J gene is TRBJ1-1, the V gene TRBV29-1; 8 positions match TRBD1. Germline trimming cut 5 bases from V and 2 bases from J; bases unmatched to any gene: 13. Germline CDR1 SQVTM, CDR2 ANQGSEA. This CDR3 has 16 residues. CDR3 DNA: TGCAGCGTTTTCCGTGGGACAGGAGACCTTAACACTGAAGCTTTCTTT. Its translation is CSVFRGTGDLNTEAFF. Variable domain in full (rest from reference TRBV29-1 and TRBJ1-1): SAVISQKPSRDICQRGTSLTIQCQVDSQVTMMFWYRQQPGQSLTLIATANQGSEATYESGFVIDKFPISRPNLTFSTLTVSNMSPEDSSIYLCSVFRGTGDLNTEAFFGQGTRLTVV.

CDR3 coding DNA: TGCGCCAGCAGCCAAGATCTAGCGGCCTACGAGCAGTACTTC. This encodes CASSQDLAAYEQYF. The rearrangement joins TRBV4-3 to TRBJ2-7, with 7 bases aligning to TRBD2. CDR3 length: 14 residues. V shed 0 bases and J 2 bases; nucleotides not matched to a gene: 1. Germline assignment: CDR1 LGHNA and CDR2 YSLEER.

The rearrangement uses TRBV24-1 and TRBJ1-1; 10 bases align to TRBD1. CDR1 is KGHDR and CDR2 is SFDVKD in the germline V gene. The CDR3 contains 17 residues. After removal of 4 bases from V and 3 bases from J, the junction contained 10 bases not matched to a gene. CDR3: CATSDETRDRGDTEAFF. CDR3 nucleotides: TGTGCCACCAGTGACGAGACCCGGGACAGGGGTGACACTGAAGCTTTCTTT.

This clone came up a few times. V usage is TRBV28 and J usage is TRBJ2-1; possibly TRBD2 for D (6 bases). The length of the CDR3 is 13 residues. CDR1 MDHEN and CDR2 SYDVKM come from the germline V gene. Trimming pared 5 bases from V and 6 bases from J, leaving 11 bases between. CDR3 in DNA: TGTGCCAGCAGTCGGGCCGGGAGCAATGAGCAGTTCTTC. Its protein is CASSRAGSNEQFF.